This passage covers 21 T cell receptor beta chains from one sample sequenced in a study of blood T cell repertoires in COVID-19. The assay was immunoSEQ multiplex PCR, and TCRdb's table has in-frame clones only and misses some. This table has about 160,000 clones, 89% appearing once. Sequencing input: peripheral blood. These receptors were taken from a man aged 60-69 years with acute or convalescent COVID-19.

This clone appeared a single time. The V gene is TRBV4-1, the J gene TRBJ2-3; 14 bases match TRBD2. Per germline, CDR1 MGHRA and CDR2 YSYEKL. The CDR3 totals 16 residues. J lost 3 bases, V lost 1 base, and 0 bases had no gene match. CDR3 DNA: TGCGCCAGCAGCCAAGGACTAGCGGGGGGGACAGATACGCAGTATTTT. Protein sequence: CASSQGLAGGTDTQYF.

The chain couples TRBV2 to TRBJ1-2, with TRBD1 identical over 9 bases. CDR1 and CDR2 from the germline V gene are SNHLY and FYNNEI. Unmatched junction bases numbered 5, after V lost 1 base and J lost 2 bases. The CDR3 extends over 16 amino acids. Here the CDR3 reads CASSEGPGQGNYGYTF. In nucleotides, the CDR3 is TGTGCCAGCAGTGAAGGTCCGGGACAGGGAAACTATGGCTACACCTTC.

The CDR3 DNA follows: TGTGCCAGCAGAACGGGGTATAATTCACCCCTCCACTTT. Encoded protein: CASRTGYNSPLHF. The V gene is TRBV12-3 or TRBV12-4, the J gene TRBJ1-6, with unresolved D. This CDR3 is 13 amino acids long. The V gene lost 6 bases and the J gene lost 4 bases, with 7 bases spanning the gap.

The rearrangement joins TRBV19 to TRBJ2-1; 7 bases line up with TRBD1. The CDR3 is 11 residues long. V shed 7 bases, J shed 9 bases, and the junction held 3 bases outside the gene matches. Germline V CDR1 and CDR2: LNHDA, SQIVND (reference sequence). CDR3 coding DNA: TGTGCCAGTAAAGGGGGCGGTGAGCAGTTCTTC. Amino acid sequence: CASKGGGEQFF.

A few counts support this clone. J is TRBJ1-1 and V is TRBV7-8; D may be TRBD1 (5 bases). V lost 6 bases, J lost 4 bases, and 15 bases lay in between. The CDR3 contains 14 residues. Germline-derived CDR1 and CDR2 are SGHVS and FQNEAQ. In DNA, the CDR3 is TGTGCCAGCAGACCCCGGCGGGGGTCCACTGAAGCTTTCTTT. The encoded protein is CASRPRRGSTEAFF.

The rearrangement uses TRBV9 and TRBJ2-5; 9 positions match TRBD2. Losses at the gene ends were 0 bases for V and 6 bases for J; bases not matched to a gene: 9. CDR3 length equals 16 residues. CDR1 SGDLS and CDR2 YYNGEE come from the germline V gene. The CDR3 here is CASSVGRGGAGKTQYF. CDR3 DNA: TGTGCCAGCAGCGTAGGACGCGGGGGGGCTGGGAAGACCCAGTACTTC.

This clone appeared once. CDR3 DNA sequence: TGTGCCATCAGTCGCACCCGGGACAGGGCCTCCTACGAGCAGTACTTC. Protein: CAISRTRDRASYEQYF. The chain couples TRBV10-3 to TRBJ2-7, with 9 bases aligning to TRBD1. CDR1 is ENHRY and CDR2 is SYGVKD in the germline V gene. Trimming took 5 bases from V and 0 from J; bases not matched to a gene: 8. The CDR3 spans 16 residues.

This chain links TRBV10-2 with TRBJ1-2; TRBD1 aligns across 12 bases. Germline CDR1 is WSHSY and CDR2 is SAAADI. The CDR3 spans 14 residues. V shed 4 bases, J shed 7 bases, and the junction held 4 bases outside the gene matches. DNA of the CDR3: TGCGCCAGCAGTGGGGACAGGGGGCTAACTGGCTACACCTTC. Encoded protein: CASSGDRGLTGYTF.

This clone has more than one count but fewer than ten. The rearrangement links TRBV5-5 to TRBJ1-1, with D possibly matching TRBD1 (5 bases). The CDR3 consists of 14 residues. Germline assignment: CDR1 SGHKS and CDR2 YYEKEE (reference sequence). V was clipped by 3 bases and J by 3 bases, with 12 bases between them. The DNA for the CDR3 is TGTGCCAGCAGCTGGGGCGACAGTTACACTGAAGCTTTCTTT. Translation: CASSWGDSYTEAFF.

The rearrangement joins TRBV19 to TRBJ1-3, with D tentatively TRBD1 (6 bases). Trimming removed 6 bases from V and 0 bases from J, with 12 bases in between. Germline-derived CDR1 and CDR2 are LNHDA and SQIVND (reference sequence). The CDR3 spans 15 residues. As DNA, the CDR3 is TGTGCCAGTAGCCTGGGGGCAACCTCTGGAAACACCATATATTTT. Its protein is CASSLGATSGNTIYF.

V gene TRBV7-2 combines with J gene TRBJ2-7; no reliable D call. Germline CDR1 reads SGHTA; CDR2 reads FQGNSA. This CDR3 is 12 amino acids long. V was clipped by 4 bases and J by 0 bases, with 4 bases between them. CDR3 DNA sequence: TGTGCCAGCAGCTCGAGCTCCTACGAGCAGTACTTC. This sequence encodes CASSSSSYEQYF. Based on the CDR3 plus reference TRBV7-2 and TRBJ2-7, the full variable domain is GAGVSQSPSNKVTEKGKDVELRCDPISGHTALYWYRQSLGQGLEFLIYFQGNSAPDKSGLPSDRFSAERTGGSVSTLTIQRTQQEDSAVYLCASSSSSYEQYFGPGTRLTVT.

The V call is TRBV4-1, the J call TRBJ2-7; 10 positions agree with TRBD2. The CDR3 is 19 amino acids. The germline V gene encodes CDR1 MGHRA and CDR2 YSYEKL. V was clipped by 0 bases and J by 0 bases; unmatched bases: 11. The DNA for the CDR3 is TGCGCCAGCAGCCAAGAAGGGCTAGCGGGGGAGTTCAGCTCCTACGAGCAGTACTTC. This translates into CASSQEGLAGEFSSYEQYF.

The V call is TRBV29-1, the J call TRBJ1-1; a possible D gene is TRBD1 (6 bases). Per germline, CDR1 SQVTM and CDR2 ANQGSEA. Trimming left V 5 bases short and J 0 bases short, with 10 bases between. There are 13 residues in the CDR3. The CDR3 spells CSVHTGMNTEAFF. In DNA, the CDR3 is TGCAGCGTTCACACAGGGATGAACACTGAAGCTTTCTTT.

The V call is TRBV5-1, the J call TRBJ1-3, with D possibly being TRBD1 (5 bases). This CDR3 is built from 15 residues. Germline CDR1 and CDR2: SGHRS and YFSETQ. Trimming pared 0 bases from V and 0 bases from J, leaving 7 bases between. CDR3 loop: CASSLDRPSGNTIYF. CDR3 DNA: TGCGCCAGCAGCTTGGACAGGCCCTCTGGAAACACCATATATTTT.

The V call is TRBV7-8, the J call TRBJ2-7, with 9 bases that match TRBD2. Germline lookup yields CDR1 SGHVS and CDR2 FQNEAQ. V shed 0 bases and J 7 bases; nucleotides not matched to a gene: 7. This CDR3 is built from 15 residues. CDR3 residues: CASSLALAGSGEQYF. The CDR3 nucleotides read TGTGCCAGCAGCTTAGCCCTAGCGGGATCGGGGGAGCAGTACTTC.

V and J are TRBV9 and TRBJ2-5, with 9 bases matching TRBD2. V lost 2 bases, J lost 4 bases, and 12 bases stayed unmatched. CDR3 length: 17 residues. CDR1 is SGDLS, CDR2 YYNGEE, per germline. The CDR3 DNA reads as TGTGCCAGCAGCGTCGATGTTTTAGGCGGGGGGGCAGAGACCCAGTACTTC. It translates to CASSVDVLGGGAETQYF.

V and J are TRBV7-2 and TRBJ2-7; TRBD1 is a possible D gene (6 bases). The V gene lost 1 base and the J gene lost 7 bases, with 11 bases spanning the gap. CDR1 and CDR2 (germline): SGHTA, FQGNSA. The CDR3 is 13 amino acids. As DNA, the CDR3 is TGTGCCAGCAGCTTAGATTGGGGGCTTGAGCAGTACTTC. Translation gives CASSLDWGLEQYF.

V usage is TRBV30 and J usage is TRBJ1-5; the D is unclear. V was clipped by 3 bases and J by 0 bases, with 12 bases between them. This CDR3 comprises 15 residues. Germline assignment: CDR1 GTSNPN and CDR2 SVGIG (reference sequence). The CDR3 DNA is TGTGCCTGGAGCATGGGCTTATTTAGCAATCAGCCCCAGCATTTT. Its translation: CAWSMGLFSNQPQHF. The whole variable domain, remainder taken from reference TRBV30 and TRBJ1-5, is SQTIHQWPATLVQPVGSPLSLECTVEGTSNPNLYWYRQAAGRGLQLLFYSVGIGQISSEVPQNLSASRPQDRQFILSSKKLLLSDSGFYLCAWSMGLFSNQPQHFGDGTRLSIL.

The rearrangement uses TRBV19 and TRBJ1-6, with TRBD1 as a possible D gene (5 bases). Germline assignment: CDR1 LNHDA and CDR2 SQIVND (reference sequence). The CDR3 is 13 amino acids. V dropped 8 bases and J dropped 7 bases, with 12 bases sitting between them. The CDR3 DNA is TGTGCCAGTGATCTAGGGGCCAATTCACCCCTCCACTTT. Amino acids: CASDLGANSPLHF.

The chain employs TRBV25-1 and TRBJ2-3; 7 nucleotides line up with TRBD2. The V gene end was trimmed by 4 bases and the J gene end by 4 bases; junction bases not matched to a gene: 2. Germline V gene lookup returns CDR1 MGHDK and CDR2 SYGVNS. The CDR3 runs 13 residues. DNA of the CDR3: TGTGCCAGCAGTGCTGGGGGGGCAGATACGCAGTATTTT. Residues: CASSAGGADTQYF.

The chain is built from TRBV11-2 and TRBJ1-5, with a tentative D call TRBD1 (5 bases). The CDR3 runs 17 residues. V lost 0 bases and J lost 2, with 14 bases in between. The germline CDR1 and CDR2 sequences are SGHAT and FQNNGV. The CDR3 loop reads CASSLDRGTAGNQPQHF. In DNA, the CDR3 is TGTGCCAGCAGCTTAGATCGGGGGACGGCCGGCAATCAGCCCCAGCATTTT.